The table lists the clone carrying this T cell receptor (beta chain) with many counts. The antigen is undetermined. The sample comes from a study of glioma-infiltrating T cells. Whole-study findings and limits: Above-expected tissue-blood divergence occurred in all gliomas, most in low-grade ones. Only very few CDR3 sequences appeared in both tissue and blood.

This CDR3 spans 13 amino acids. The germline V gene has CDR1 MRHNA and CDR2 SNTAGT. V dropped 3 bases and J dropped 9; count of bases not matched to a gene: 8. Using RNA template, CDR3s of TCR alpha and beta were amplified with iRepertoire arm-PCR. Input was roughly 100-450 ng of tissue mRNA or PBMC total RNA. TCRdb reprocessed the multiplex PCR reads with MiXCR, giving one entry per CDR3 protein. The sample includes 100,000 to 150,000 distinct CDR3 sequences, roughly 25% of them seen just once. Sequencing used glioma tissue, nonneoplastic brain tissue, or PBMCs (not recorded which). The chain joins TRBV6-4 to TRBJ2-7; 7 nucleotides agree with TRBD1. This TCR was sampled from a human donor with low-grade glioma or glioblastoma, undergoing nonglioma brain surgery, or in good health (not recorded which). The CDR3 is CASSERDRGGQYF. The CDR3 coding sequence is TGTGCCAGCAGTGAAAGGGACAGAGGAGGGCAGTACTTC.